Listed below are T cell receptor beta chains from one sample, sequenced in a study of vaccination effects on CD4 cells after COVID-19. Their target antigens are unknown. The protocol was immunoSEQ multiplex PCR, while the TCRdb copy is restricted to in-frame clones and leaves out a portion. The sample consists of about 46,000 clones, 65% to 75% of them appearing once. The sample was CD4+ T cells from PBMCs cultured with HCoV-OC43 spike peptides, taken after COVID-19 vaccination. The source is a human donor who received a COVID-19 vaccine. The CDR3 runs from the conserved cysteine through the conserved F or W. Fields, in order: J gene, D gene, V gene, clone size, CDR3 DNA, CDR3 protein. D genes are given only for firm matches. Size values are once, few and many counts, or a class for expanded clones, and some rows have none.

j_gene: TRBJ2-1; d_gene: TRBD1; v_gene: TRBV9; abundance: once; CDR3nt: TGTGCCAGCAGCAATCCAGGGGGCAATGAGCAGTTCTTC; CDR3aa: CASSNPGGNEQFF
j_gene: TRBJ1-1; d_gene: NA; v_gene: TRBV5-4; abundance: NA; CDR3nt: TGTGCCAGCAGCTTGGCTGGGGGGTCTGAAGCTTTCTTT; CDR3aa: CASSLAGGSEAFF
j_gene: TRBJ2-7; d_gene: NA; v_gene: TRBV29-1; abundance: NA; CDR3nt: TGCAGCGTTGAAGGGGACCGTTCCTACGAGCAGTACTTC; CDR3aa: CSVEGDRSYEQYF
j_gene: TRBJ2-2; d_gene: NA; v_gene: TRBV10-1; abundance: NA; CDR3nt: TGCGCCAGCAGCATAAGACCCACCGGGGAGCTGTTTTTT; CDR3aa: CASSIRPTGELFF
j_gene: TRBJ1-2; d_gene: NA; v_gene: TRBV28; abundance: NA; CDR3nt: TGTGCCAGCAGGTCCGGGACGGCGCTTTATGGCTACACCTTC; CDR3aa: CASRSGTALYGYTF
j_gene: TRBJ2-3; d_gene: TRBD2; v_gene: TRBV5-4; abundance: NA; CDR3nt: TGTGCCAGCAGCTTGGAGCTTAGCGGGAGCTTAGGTACGCAGTATTTT; CDR3aa: CASSLELSGSLGTQYF
j_gene: TRBJ2-2; d_gene: TRBD1; v_gene: TRBV3-1/TRBV3-2; abundance: NA; CDR3nt: TGTGCCAGCAGCCAAACAGGGGGAAACACCGGGGAGCTGTTTTTT; CDR3aa: CASSQTGGNTGELFF
j_gene: TRBJ1-6; d_gene: NA; v_gene: TRBV6-2/TRBV6-3; abundance: few; CDR3nt: TGTGCCAGCAGTTACCCAGGGTCGTCCTCACCCCTCCACTTT; CDR3aa: CASSYPGSSSPLHF
j_gene: TRBJ2-7; d_gene: TRBD1; v_gene: TRBV11-3; abundance: NA; CDR3nt: TGTGCTAGCAGCTTAGGATCCGGGACAGGATCCTACGAGCAGTACTTC; CDR3aa: CASSLGSGTGSYEQYF
j_gene: TRBJ2-7; d_gene: TRBD1; v_gene: TRBV5-1; abundance: few; CDR3nt: TGCGCCAGCAGCATCGGCCTACTCCCGGGACAGCACTACGAGCAGTACTTC; CDR3aa: CASSIGLLPGQHYEQYF
j_gene: TRBJ2-1; d_gene: TRBD1; v_gene: TRBV7-2; abundance: NA; CDR3nt: TGTGCCAGCAGCCCCCGGGGACAGGGTCGGTACAATGAGCAGTTCTTC; CDR3aa: CASSPRGQGRYNEQFF
j_gene: TRBJ2-1; d_gene: NA; v_gene: TRBV10-3; abundance: NA; CDR3nt: TGTGCCATCAGACGGGACACCAACAATGAGCAGTTCTTC; CDR3aa: CAIRRDTNNEQFF
j_gene: TRBJ2-1; d_gene: TRBD2; v_gene: TRBV2; abundance: NA; CDR3nt: TGTGCCAAACAAGCGGGGTTAGGCTCCAATGAGCAGTTCTTC; CDR3aa: CAKQAGLGSNEQFF
j_gene: TRBJ2-2; d_gene: NA; v_gene: TRBV5-5; abundance: NA; CDR3nt: TGTGCCAGCAGCTTGTTATGGCGTCCGATCACCGGGGAGCTGTTTTTT; CDR3aa: CASSLLWRPITGELFF
j_gene: TRBJ1-2; d_gene: TRBD1; v_gene: TRBV2; abundance: few; CDR3nt: TGTGCCAGCAGTGAACTACAGGGGATCGGTGGCTACACCTTC; CDR3aa: CASSELQGIGGYTF
j_gene: TRBJ2-2; d_gene: NA; v_gene: TRBV3-1/TRBV3-2; abundance: NA; CDR3nt: TGTGCCAGCAGCCCCATCTACGATAGGGGGGACTCCAACACCGGGGAGCTGTTTTTT; CDR3aa: CASSPIYDRGDSNTGELFF
j_gene: TRBJ1-6; d_gene: TRBD1; v_gene: TRBV4-1; abundance: few; CDR3nt: TGCGCCAGCAGCCTATTGGGACAGGGGATAGGATCACCCCTCCACTTT; CDR3aa: CASSLLGQGIGSPLHF
j_gene: TRBJ2-3; d_gene: NA; v_gene: TRBV7-9; abundance: NA; CDR3nt: TGTGCCAGCAGCTCCCGGGGGCGAGGACAGGCTAGGGATACGCAGTATTTT; CDR3aa: CASSSRGRGQARDTQYF
j_gene: TRBJ2-1; d_gene: NA; v_gene: TRBV6-5; abundance: NA; CDR3nt: TGTGCCAGCAGGGGCCCACAGGGACCATGGGGGCAGTTCTTC; CDR3aa: CASRGPQGPWGQFF
j_gene: TRBJ1-2; d_gene: NA; v_gene: TRBV27; abundance: NA; CDR3nt: TGTGCCAGCAGACCTCCCAGGGTTGGTGGGAACTATGGCTACACCTTC; CDR3aa: CASRPPRVGGNYGYTF
j_gene: TRBJ2-5; d_gene: TRBD2; v_gene: TRBV11-2; abundance: few; CDR3nt: TGTGCCAGCAGCCCGCGGACTAGCACTTATCAGGAGACCCAGTACTTC; CDR3aa: CASSPRTSTYQETQYF
j_gene: TRBJ1-2; d_gene: NA; v_gene: TRBV7-9; abundance: few; CDR3nt: TGTGCCAGCAGCCAACAGGGTTCCGGCTACACCTTC; CDR3aa: CASSQQGSGYTF
j_gene: TRBJ2-7; d_gene: NA; v_gene: TRBV12-3/TRBV12-4; abundance: NA; CDR3nt: TGTGCCAGCAGTTTTTTCGACAGGTCCGAGCAGTACTTC; CDR3aa: CASSFFDRSEQYF
j_gene: TRBJ2-1; d_gene: TRBD1; v_gene: TRBV5-1; abundance: NA; CDR3nt: TGCGCCAGCCTGGGACAGGGCCTTTTGAGAGACAATGAGCAGTTCTTC; CDR3aa: CASLGQGLLRDNEQFF
j_gene: TRBJ2-4; d_gene: NA; v_gene: TRBV15; abundance: NA; CDR3nt: TGTGCCACCAGCAGAGACAGGTACTTGGGCAAAAACATTCAGTACTTC; CDR3aa: CATSRDRYLGKNIQYF
j_gene: TRBJ2-2; d_gene: NA; v_gene: TRBV2; abundance: NA; CDR3nt: TGTGCCAGCCGTGGGGTGGCCGGGGAGCTGTTTTTT; CDR3aa: CASRGVAGELFF
j_gene: TRBJ2-5; d_gene: TRBD2; v_gene: TRBV5-1; abundance: NA; CDR3nt: TGCGCCAGCAGCTTGTCTAGCGGGGGGGCCGGGAAGACCCAGTACTTC; CDR3aa: CASSLSSGGAGKTQYF
j_gene: TRBJ1-1; d_gene: TRBD1; v_gene: TRBV14; abundance: few; CDR3nt: TGTGCCAGCAGCCTCTACATCGGACAGGCTAACACTGAAGCTTTCTTT; CDR3aa: CASSLYIGQANTEAFF
j_gene: TRBJ1-2; d_gene: NA; v_gene: TRBV2; abundance: NA; CDR3nt: TGTGCCAGCAGTGGGGCAGACTATGGCTACACCTTC; CDR3aa: CASSGADYGYTF
j_gene: TRBJ1-2; d_gene: TRBD1; v_gene: TRBV5-4; abundance: NA; CDR3nt: TGTGCCAGCAGCTTTTCCGGGACAGGGCTCTATGGCTACACCTTC; CDR3aa: CASSFSGTGLYGYTF
j_gene: TRBJ1-2; d_gene: TRBD1; v_gene: TRBV6-5; abundance: NA; CDR3nt: TGTGCCAGCAGTTACTCTGCCGCAGGGGGCTATGGCTACACCTTC; CDR3aa: CASSYSAAGGYGYTF
j_gene: TRBJ1-3; d_gene: TRBD1; v_gene: TRBV28; abundance: NA; CDR3nt: TGTGCCAGCAGTCCCGGGACAGGGGCGTCTGGAAACACCATATATTTT; CDR3aa: CASSPGTGASGNTIYF
j_gene: TRBJ1-1; d_gene: TRBD1; v_gene: TRBV10-3; abundance: NA; CDR3nt: TGTGCCATCAATACAGGGGCGAACACTGAAGCTTTCTTT; CDR3aa: CAINTGANTEAFF
j_gene: TRBJ2-3; d_gene: NA; v_gene: TRBV6-1; abundance: few; CDR3nt: TGTGCCAGCAGTGAAGGGGTTAGCTTAAGCACAGATACGCAGTATTTT; CDR3aa: CASSEGVSLSTDTQYF
j_gene: TRBJ2-2; d_gene: NA; v_gene: TRBV6-1; abundance: few; CDR3nt: TGTGCCAGCAGTGAACCCAGGTCCACCGGGGAGCTGTTTTTT; CDR3aa: CASSEPRSTGELFF
j_gene: TRBJ2-1; d_gene: NA; v_gene: TRBV12-3/TRBV12-4; abundance: NA; CDR3nt: TGTGCCAGCAGTCCGCAGAACAATGAGCAGTTCTTC; CDR3aa: CASSPQNNEQFF
j_gene: TRBJ1-1; d_gene: TRBD1; v_gene: TRBV25-1; abundance: NA; CDR3nt: TGTGCCAGCAGCGGACAGGGAAGGTTGACTGAAGCTTTCTTT; CDR3aa: CASSGQGRLTEAFF
j_gene: TRBJ2-7; d_gene: NA; v_gene: TRBV20-1; abundance: NA; CDR3nt: TGCAGTGCTAGTACTGGGCAGGGGAGAGTCTACGAGCAGTACTTC; CDR3aa: CSASTGQGRVYEQYF
j_gene: TRBJ2-6; d_gene: NA; v_gene: TRBV2; abundance: few; CDR3nt: TGTGCCAGCAGTGTGAGGGGTGGGGCCAACGTCCTGACTTTC; CDR3aa: CASSVRGGANVLTF
j_gene: TRBJ2-2; d_gene: NA; v_gene: TRBV6-5; abundance: NA; CDR3nt: TGTGCCAGCAGTTACGCCCGGACGAACACCGGGGAGCTGTTTTTT; CDR3aa: CASSYARTNTGELFF
j_gene: TRBJ2-3; d_gene: TRBD2; v_gene: TRBV20-1; abundance: NA; CDR3nt: TGCAGTGCTATATGGGAGGGTACGCAGTATTTT; CDR3aa: CSAIWEGTQYF
j_gene: TRBJ1-6; d_gene: NA; v_gene: TRBV2; abundance: once; CDR3nt: TGTGCCAGCAGTGAGTGGTTGAGCTCCTATAATTCACCCCTCCACTTT; CDR3aa: CASSEWLSSYNSPLHF
j_gene: TRBJ2-4; d_gene: NA; v_gene: TRBV4-1; abundance: NA; CDR3nt: TGCGCCAGCAGCCAAGACCTCCAGGGGTATGGCAAAAACATTCAGTACTTC; CDR3aa: CASSQDLQGYGKNIQYF
j_gene: TRBJ1-1; d_gene: TRBD1; v_gene: TRBV5-1; abundance: NA; CDR3nt: TGCGCCAGCAGCTTGGTTAGAGGACAGGGATGGAACACTGAAGCTTTCTTT; CDR3aa: CASSLVRGQGWNTEAFF
j_gene: TRBJ2-3; d_gene: TRBD2; v_gene: TRBV24-1; abundance: NA; CDR3nt: TGTGCCACCAGTGATCACCGGACTAGCGGCACAGATACGCAGTATTTT; CDR3aa: CATSDHRTSGTDTQYF
j_gene: TRBJ1-3; d_gene: NA; v_gene: TRBV7-2; abundance: few; CDR3nt: TGTGCCAGCAGCTTAGCCCGGGAAACCACCATATATTTT; CDR3aa: CASSLARETTIYF
j_gene: TRBJ1-2; d_gene: NA; v_gene: TRBV6-5; abundance: few; CDR3nt: TGTGCCAGCAGTCCAGAACACAGGGTCGGTAGTGGCTACACCTTC; CDR3aa: CASSPEHRVGSGYTF
j_gene: TRBJ1-5; d_gene: NA; v_gene: TRBV7-9; abundance: NA; CDR3nt: TGTGCCAGCAGCTCGTCAGGGGCGAGAGATCAGCCCCAGCATTTT; CDR3aa: CASSSSGARDQPQHF
j_gene: TRBJ2-5; d_gene: NA; v_gene: TRBV7-9; abundance: NA; CDR3nt: TGTGCCAGCAGCTTTGTTGAGACCCAGTACTTC; CDR3aa: CASSFVETQYF
j_gene: TRBJ1-5; d_gene: TRBD1; v_gene: TRBV6-1; abundance: NA; CDR3nt: TGTGCCAGCAGTGCCTTTGGGGACAGGGTAGGGCAGCCCCAGCATTTT; CDR3aa: CASSAFGDRVGQPQHF
j_gene: TRBJ2-5; d_gene: NA; v_gene: TRBV11-2; abundance: NA; CDR3nt: TGTGCCAGCAGCTTAGGGCAGACCCAGTACTTC; CDR3aa: CASSLGQTQYF
j_gene: TRBJ1-4; d_gene: TRBD1; v_gene: TRBV29-1; abundance: once; CDR3nt: TGCAGCGTGGGGGGGGACAGGGAAGGAAAACTGTTTTTT; CDR3aa: CSVGGDREGKLFF
j_gene: TRBJ1-4; d_gene: NA; v_gene: TRBV25-1; abundance: NA; CDR3nt: TGTGCCAGCAGTGAATATCGGGTTGGGTTTGAAAAACTGTTTTTT; CDR3aa: CASSEYRVGFEKLFF